This entry describes one TCR beta chain. What it binds is not known. The data belong to a study of beta chain features in type 1 diabetes. Broader study findings: Among patients with Type 1 diabetes, TCRB CDR3s were moderately but significantly shorter in every one of the four CD4+ subsets. An over-representation of cells with high TCR expression could result from cDNA sequencing. Patients with type 1 diabetes carried fewer insertions and had more deletions at their VDJ junctions.

V lost 2 bases and J 3 bases, leaving 13 bases between the germline ends. CDR1 and CDR2 (germline): MNHEY, SVGAGI. The CDR3 length is 15 residues. The entirety of the isolated RNA underwent reverse transcription, so expressed TCRB transcripts were sequenced. Only in-frame clones appear in the TCRdb table, and some are missing; sequencing was by immunoSEQ multiplex PCR. In the table there are about 700,000 clones, roughly 13% of which are singletons. Via CD45RO/CCR7/CD25/CD127/CD95/CD27, cells of the CD4+ naive, central memory, regulatory and stem cell-like memory subsets were sorted. Sorted populations were all over 95% pure.

Specimen: naive CD4+ T cells from blood. This sequence joins TRBV6-5 and TRBJ1-1, with D unclear. The receptor's source is a man aged 18 to 35 with type 1 diabetes. CDR3 DNA: TGTGCCAGCAGTTACGGCCTGTACGGGGACACTGAAGCTTTCTTT. Residues: CASSYGLYGDTEAFF.